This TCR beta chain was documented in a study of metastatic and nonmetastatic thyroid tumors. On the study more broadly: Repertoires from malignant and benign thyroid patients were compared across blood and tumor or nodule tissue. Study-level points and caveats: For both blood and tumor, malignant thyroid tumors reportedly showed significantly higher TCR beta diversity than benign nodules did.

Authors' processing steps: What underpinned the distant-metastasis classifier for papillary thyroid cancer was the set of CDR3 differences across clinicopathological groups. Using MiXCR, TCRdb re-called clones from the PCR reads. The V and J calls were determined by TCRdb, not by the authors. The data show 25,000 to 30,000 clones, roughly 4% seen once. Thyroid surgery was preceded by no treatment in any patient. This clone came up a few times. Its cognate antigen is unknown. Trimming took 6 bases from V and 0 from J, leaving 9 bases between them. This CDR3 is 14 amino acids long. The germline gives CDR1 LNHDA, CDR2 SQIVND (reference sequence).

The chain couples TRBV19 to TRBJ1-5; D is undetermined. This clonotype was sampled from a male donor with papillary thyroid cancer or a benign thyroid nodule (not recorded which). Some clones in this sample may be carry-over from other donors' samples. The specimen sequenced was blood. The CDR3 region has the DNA TGTGCCAGTAGGGATCATAATAGCAATCAGCCCCAGCATTTT. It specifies CASRDHNSNQPQHF.